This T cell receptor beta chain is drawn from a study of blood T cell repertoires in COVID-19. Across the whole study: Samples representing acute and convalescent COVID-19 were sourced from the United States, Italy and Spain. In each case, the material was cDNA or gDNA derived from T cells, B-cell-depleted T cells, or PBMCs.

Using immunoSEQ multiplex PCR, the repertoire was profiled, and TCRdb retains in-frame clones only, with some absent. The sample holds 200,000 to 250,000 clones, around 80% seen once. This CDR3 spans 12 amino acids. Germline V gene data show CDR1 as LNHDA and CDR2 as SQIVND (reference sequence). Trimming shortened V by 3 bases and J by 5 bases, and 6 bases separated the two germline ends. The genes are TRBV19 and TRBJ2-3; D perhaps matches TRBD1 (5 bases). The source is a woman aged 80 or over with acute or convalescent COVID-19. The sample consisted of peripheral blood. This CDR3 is CASSMGRDTQYF. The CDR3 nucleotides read TGTGCCAGTAGTATGGGGCGAGATACGCAGTATTTT.